This note documents a single T cell receptor beta chain sequence. This record belongs to a study of blood T cell repertoires in COVID-19. The wider study: Italy, Spain and the United States were the sources of the convalescent and acute COVID-19 samples. T cells, B-cell-depleted T cells, or PBMCs supplied cDNA or gDNA.

Germline CDR1 and CDR2: SQVTM and ANQGSEA. J was trimmed by 7 bases and V by 8 bases; bases with no gene match: 8. The length of the CDR3 is 11 residues. Per the authors' pipeline: Amplifying reference gene primers gave estimates of nucleated cell counts. The assay was immunoSEQ multiplex PCR, and TCRdb's table has in-frame clones only and misses some. The DNA was the basis for D and trimming; V, J and clone size are from that table. The sample includes 95,000 to 150,000 clones, approximately 70% of them seen just once. The sequencing input was peripheral blood. The clonotype originates from a human donor with acute or convalescent COVID-19. The donor label of this sample is uncertain. The chain carries TRBV29-1 and TRBJ2-7, with 7 nucleotides matching TRBD2. CDR3 residues: CSSTWGGEQYF. CDR3 DNA sequence: TGCAGCTCCACGTGGGGGGGAGAGCAGTACTTC.